The clone carrying this TCR beta chain was counted once. The data belong to a study of blood T cells in healthy people across ages. Primers used in a second PCR of about 7 to 12 cycles were a sample-barcoded 5' primer and a J-beta primer mix. TCRdb reprocessed the 5' RACE reads with MiXCR, giving one entry per CDR3 protein. The data show about 620,000 distinct CDR3 sequences, about 21% seen once. Germline lookup yields CDR1 MDHEN and CDR2 SYDVKM. Trimming took off 8 bases at V and 9 bases at J, with 16 bases between the two ends. CDR3 length: 12 amino acids. The chain uses TRBV28 and TRBJ2-5, with D maybe TRBD1 (5 bases). The sequenced sample was blood. The sequence derives from a man aged 70 or older in good health. The CDR3 nucleotides read TGTGCCAGCCGCATTGGTTCCAGGGCCCAGTACTTC. As protein: CASRIGSRAQYF.